This T cell receptor (beta chain) was documented in a study of patients and donors after allogeneic stem cell transplantation. This clonotype occurred a few times. Germline V gene data show CDR1 as MNHEY and CDR2 as SVGAGI. The CDR3 runs 17 residues. With V trimmed by 2 bases and J by 7 bases, 8 bases remained unmatched. TCRdb passed the RT-PCR reads through MiXCR, listing each CDR3 protein once. The sample contains approximately 200,000 distinct CDR3 sequences, less than 45% of which appear only once. The origin of this receptor is a human donor who was either an allogeneic HSCT recipient or a stem cell or donor lymphocyte infusion donor (not recorded which). It is not recorded whose cells these are; they may come from a transplant donor. J is TRBJ2-1 and V is TRBV6-5, with 13 bases identical to TRBD2. Input material: blood, either unsorted or a sorted T cell fraction (not recorded which). The DNA for the CDR3 is TGTGCCAGCAGTTACCGATCACTAGCGGGAGGGCAGAATGAGCAGTTCTTC. Its protein is CASSYRSLAGGQNEQFF.